These 7 T cell receptor beta chains were sequenced from one sample in a study of T cells after yellow fever vaccination. TCRdb reanalysed the 5' RACE reads using MiXCR and keeps one entry per CDR3 protein. The sample contains 450,000 to 600,000 distinct CDR3 sequences, less than 20% of which appear only once. The sequencing used PBMCs, collected about 5 days after the first yellow fever vaccination. These receptors were collected from a man between 18 and 29 years old who received the YFV17D yellow fever vaccine.

This clonotype was observed a few times. The chain is built from TRBV7-3 and TRBJ2-2, with TRBD2 identical over 10 bases. The CDR3 totals 15 residues. CDR1 SGHTA and CDR2 FQGTGA come from the germline V gene. Trimming at V came to 3 bases and at J to 4 bases, leaving 2 bases not matched to a gene. CDR3 protein: CASSFQRGGTGELFF. The CDR3 DNA reads as TGTGCCAGCAGCTTCCAGCGGGGGGGCACCGGGGAGCTGTTTTTT.

This clonotype came up a few times. The chain recombines TRBV13 with TRBJ1-1, with unresolved D. The germline V gene has CDR1 PRHDT and CDR2 FYEKMQ (reference sequence). The CDR3 contains 16 residues. The V end lost 0 bases, the J end lost 1 base, and 12 bases lay between the germline ends. The CDR3 loop reads CASSLGVGYGNTEAFF. In nucleotides, the CDR3 is TGTGCCAGCAGCTTAGGGGTGGGTTACGGGAACACTGAAGCTTTCTTT.

This chain uses TRBV5-4 with TRBJ2-5; 14 bases fit TRBD2. Germline V CDR1 and CDR2: SGHNT, YYREEE (reference sequence). V was clipped by 0 bases and J by 2 bases; unmatched bases: 3. The CDR3 extends over 17 amino acids. CDR3 residues: CASSLGGLAGAQETQYF. The CDR3 DNA is TGTGCCAGCAGCTTGGGGGGACTAGCGGGAGCACAAGAGACCCAGTACTTC. The full variable domain, in which reference TRBV5-4 and TRBJ2-5 provide the parts outside the CDR3, is ETGVTQSPTHLIKTRGQQVTLRCSSQSGHNTVSWYQQALGQGPQFIFQYYREEENGRGNFPPRFSGLQFPNYSSELNVNALELDDSALYLCASSLGGLAGAQETQYFGPGTRLLVL.

The chain couples TRBV6-5 to TRBJ1-1; possibly TRBD1 for D (6 bases). With 0 bases removed from V and 4 bases from J, the gap between germline ends came to 15 bases. Germline lookup yields CDR1 MNHEY and CDR2 SVGAGI. The CDR3 spans 16 residues. The CDR3, as DNA: TGTGCCAGCAGTTACTCGGGCTACAGGGCTGTCACTGAAGCTTTCTTT. Its protein is CASSYSGYRAVTEAFF.

The chain has TRBV5-6 and TRBJ2-5; TRBD2 matches at 9 bases. This CDR3 contains 15 residues. V was clipped by 4 bases and J by 2 bases; unmatched bases: 6. CDR1 and CDR2 from the germline V gene are SGHDT and YYEEEE. Here the CDR3 reads CASSVLAGIQETQYF. The CDR3 nucleotides are TGTGCCAGCAGCGTTCTAGCGGGGATACAAGAGACCCAGTACTTC.

The sample holds a few counts of this clonotype. This chain joins TRBV7-2 and TRBJ2-2; D might be TRBD1 (5 bases). This CDR3 contains 15 residues. Germline CDR1 SGHTA, CDR2 FQGNSA. Between the trimmed V and J ends, which lost 1 base and 2 bases, there was a span of 8 bases. Here the CDR3 reads CASSLEQVNTGELFF. CDR3 nucleotide sequence: TGTGCCAGCAGCTTAGAACAGGTTAACACCGGGGAGCTGTTTTTT.

This clonotype was seen more than once but under ten times. The junction differs from germline at one of its ends, possibly a read error. The chain recombines TRBV20-1 with TRBJ2-3, with D perhaps TRBD2 (5 bases). Germline CDR1 is DFQATT and CDR2 is SNEGSKA (reference sequence). The CDR3 totals 12 residues. The CDR3 region is CSARDGPETNFF. In DNA, the CDR3 is TGCAGTGCTAGAGATGGGCCAGAGACTAACTTTTTT.